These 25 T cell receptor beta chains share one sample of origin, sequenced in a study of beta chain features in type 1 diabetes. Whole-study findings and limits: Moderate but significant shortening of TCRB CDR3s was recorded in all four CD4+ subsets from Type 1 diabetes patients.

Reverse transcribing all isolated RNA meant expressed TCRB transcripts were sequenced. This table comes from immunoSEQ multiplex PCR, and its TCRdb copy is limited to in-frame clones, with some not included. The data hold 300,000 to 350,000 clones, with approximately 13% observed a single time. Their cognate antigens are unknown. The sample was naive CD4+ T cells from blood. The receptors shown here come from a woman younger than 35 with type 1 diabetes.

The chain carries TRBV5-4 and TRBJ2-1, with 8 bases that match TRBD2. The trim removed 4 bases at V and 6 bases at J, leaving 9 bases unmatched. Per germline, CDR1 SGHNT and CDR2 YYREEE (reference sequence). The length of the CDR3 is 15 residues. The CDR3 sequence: CASSRLGSGSNEQFF. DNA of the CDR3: TGTGCCAGCAGCCGCCTCGGGAGCGGGAGCAATGAGCAGTTCTTC.

Here the CDR3 DNA reads TGCGCCAGCAGCCGCCGAATGGGCGGGAACACAGATACGCAGTATTTT. Translating gives CASSRRMGGNTDTQYF. V gene TRBV4-1 combines with J gene TRBJ2-3; D is perhaps TRBD2 (6 bases). Trimming took 4 bases from V and 2 from J, leaving 16 bases between them. There are 16 residues in the CDR3. Germline V CDR1 and CDR2: MGHRA, YSYEKL.

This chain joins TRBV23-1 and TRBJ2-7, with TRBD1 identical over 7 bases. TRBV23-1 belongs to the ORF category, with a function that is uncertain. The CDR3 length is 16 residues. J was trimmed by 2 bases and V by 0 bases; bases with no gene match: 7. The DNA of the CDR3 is TGCGCCAGCAGTCAATCCGGGACAGAAGTTACCTACGAGCAGTACTTC. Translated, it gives CASSQSGTEVTYEQYF.

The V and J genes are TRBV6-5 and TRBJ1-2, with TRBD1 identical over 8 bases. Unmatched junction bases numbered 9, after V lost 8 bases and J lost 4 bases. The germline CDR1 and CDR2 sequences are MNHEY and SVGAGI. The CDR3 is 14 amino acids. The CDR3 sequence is CASCTGGTIYGYTF. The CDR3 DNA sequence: TGTGCCAGCTGTACAGGGGGTACGATCTATGGCTACACCTTC.

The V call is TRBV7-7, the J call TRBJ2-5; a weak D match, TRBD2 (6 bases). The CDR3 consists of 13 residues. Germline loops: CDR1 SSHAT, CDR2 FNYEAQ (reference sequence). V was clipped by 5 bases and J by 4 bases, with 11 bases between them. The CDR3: CASSPGGPETQYF. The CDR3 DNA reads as TGTGCCAGCAGCCCCGGGGGTCCAGAGACCCAGTACTTC. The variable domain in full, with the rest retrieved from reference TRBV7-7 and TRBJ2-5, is GAGVSQSPRYKVTKRGQDVTLRCDPISSHATLYWYQQALGQGPEFLTYFNYEAQPDKSGLPSDRFSAERPEGSISTLTIQRTEQRDSAMYRCASSPGGPETQYFGPGTRLLVL.

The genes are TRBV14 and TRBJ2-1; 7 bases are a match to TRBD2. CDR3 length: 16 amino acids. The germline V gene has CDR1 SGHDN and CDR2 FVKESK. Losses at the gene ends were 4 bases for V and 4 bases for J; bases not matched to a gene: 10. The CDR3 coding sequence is TGTGCCAGCAGCCCACCGGGACTACCACTTTACAATGAGCAGTTCTTC. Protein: CASSPPGLPLYNEQFF.

This CDR3 is CASSQAAGRTGANVLTF. The CDR3, as DNA: TGCGCCAGCAGCCAAGCTGCGGGGCGAACTGGGGCCAACGTCCTGACTTTC. The V gene is TRBV4-1, the J gene TRBJ2-6; D is perhaps TRBD2 (6 bases). This CDR3 spans 17 amino acids. The germline V gene encodes CDR1 MGHRA and CDR2 YSYEKL. With 1 base removed from V and 2 bases from J, the gap between germline ends came to 12 bases.

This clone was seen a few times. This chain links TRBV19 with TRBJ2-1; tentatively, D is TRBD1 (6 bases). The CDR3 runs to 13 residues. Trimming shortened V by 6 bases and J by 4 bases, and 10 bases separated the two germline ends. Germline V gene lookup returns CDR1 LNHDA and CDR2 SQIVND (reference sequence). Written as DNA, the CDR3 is TGTGCCAGTAGACAGGGAACTTACAATGAGCAGTTCTTC. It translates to CASRQGTYNEQFF.

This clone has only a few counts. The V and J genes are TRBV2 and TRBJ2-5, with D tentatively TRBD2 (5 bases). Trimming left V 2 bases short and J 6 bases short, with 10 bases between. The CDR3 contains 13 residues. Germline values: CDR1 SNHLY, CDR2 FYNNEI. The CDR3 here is CASSESRGQTQYF. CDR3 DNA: TGTGCCAGCAGTGAATCCCGAGGGCAGACCCAGTACTTC. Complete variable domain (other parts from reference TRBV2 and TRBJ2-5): EPEVTQTPSHQVTQMGQEVILRCVPISNHLYFYWYRQILGQKVEFLVSFYNNEISEKSEIFDDQFSVERPDGSNFTLKIRSTKLEDSAMYFCASSESRGQTQYFGPGTRLLVL.

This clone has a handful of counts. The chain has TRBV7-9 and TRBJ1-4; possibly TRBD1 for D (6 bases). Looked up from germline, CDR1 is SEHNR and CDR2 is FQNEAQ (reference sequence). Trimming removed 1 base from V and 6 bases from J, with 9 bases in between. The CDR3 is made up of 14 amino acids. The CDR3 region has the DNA TGTGCCAGCAGCTTAGAGGACAGCCATGAAAAACTGTTTTTT. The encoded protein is CASSLEDSHEKLFF.

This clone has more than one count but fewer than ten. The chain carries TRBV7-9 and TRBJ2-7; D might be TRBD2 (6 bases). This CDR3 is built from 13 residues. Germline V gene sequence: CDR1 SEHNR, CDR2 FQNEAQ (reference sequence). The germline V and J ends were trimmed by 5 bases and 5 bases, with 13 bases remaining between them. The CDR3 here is CASSHTTGDEQYV. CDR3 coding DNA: TGTGCCAGCAGCCATACTACGGGGGACGAGCAGTACGTC.

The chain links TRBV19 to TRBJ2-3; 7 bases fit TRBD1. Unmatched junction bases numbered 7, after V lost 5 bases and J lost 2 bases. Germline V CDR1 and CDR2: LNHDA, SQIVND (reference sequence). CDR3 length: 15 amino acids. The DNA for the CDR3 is TGTGCCAGTAGTCGGACAGGATCCCTCACAGATACGCAGTATTTT. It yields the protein CASSRTGSLTDTQYF.

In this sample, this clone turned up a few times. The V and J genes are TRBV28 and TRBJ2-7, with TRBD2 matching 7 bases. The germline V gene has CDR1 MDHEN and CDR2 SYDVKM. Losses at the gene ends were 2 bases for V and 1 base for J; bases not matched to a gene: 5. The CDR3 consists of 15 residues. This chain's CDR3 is CASSLAGVGSYEQYF. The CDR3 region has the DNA TGTGCCAGCAGTTTAGCGGGAGTCGGGTCCTACGAGCAGTACTTC.

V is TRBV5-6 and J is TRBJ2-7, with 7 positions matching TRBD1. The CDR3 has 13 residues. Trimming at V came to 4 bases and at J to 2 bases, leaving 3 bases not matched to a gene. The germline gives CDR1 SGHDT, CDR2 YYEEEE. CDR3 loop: CASSAGTAYEQYF. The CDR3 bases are TGTGCCAGCAGCGCCGGGACAGCCTACGAGCAGTACTTC. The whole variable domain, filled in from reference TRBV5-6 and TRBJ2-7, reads DAGVTQSPTHLIKTRGQQVTLRCSPKSGHDTVSWYQQALGQGPQFIFQYYEEEERQRGNFPDRFSGHQFPNYSSELNVNALLLGDSALYLCASSAGTAYEQYFGPGTRLTVT.

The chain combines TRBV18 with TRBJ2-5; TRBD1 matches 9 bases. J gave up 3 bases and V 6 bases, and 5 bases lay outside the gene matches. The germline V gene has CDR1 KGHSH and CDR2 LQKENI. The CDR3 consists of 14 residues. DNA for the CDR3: TGTGCCAGCTCCCTTCGACAGGGGGAAGAGACCCAGTACTTC. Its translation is CASSLRQGEETQYF.

CDR3 protein: CASSPLAGPLQFF. The CDR3 DNA reads TGTGCCAGCAGCCCCTTAGCGGGACCACTGCAGTTCTTC. This sequence joins TRBV7-9 and TRBJ2-1; 8 bases are shared with TRBD2. J gave up 12 bases and V 5 bases, and 9 bases lay outside the gene matches. Germline V CDR1 and CDR2: SEHNR, FQNEAQ (reference sequence). The CDR3 sequence is 13 residues long.

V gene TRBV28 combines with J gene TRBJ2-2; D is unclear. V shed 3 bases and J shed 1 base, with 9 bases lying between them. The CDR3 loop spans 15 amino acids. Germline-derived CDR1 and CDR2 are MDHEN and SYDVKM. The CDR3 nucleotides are TGTGCCAGCAGTTTTGTAGCCATGAACACCGGGGAGCTGTTTTTT. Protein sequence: CASSFVAMNTGELFF.

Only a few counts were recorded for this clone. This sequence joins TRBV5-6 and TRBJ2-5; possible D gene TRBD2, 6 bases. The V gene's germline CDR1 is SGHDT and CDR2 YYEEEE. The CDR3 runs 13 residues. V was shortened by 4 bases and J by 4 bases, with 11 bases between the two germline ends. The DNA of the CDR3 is TGTGCCAGCAGCCCCGGGGGACGAGAGACCCAGTACTTC. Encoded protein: CASSPGGRETQYF. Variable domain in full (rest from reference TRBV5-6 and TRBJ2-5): DAGVTQSPTHLIKTRGQQVTLRCSPKSGHDTVSWYQQALGQGPQFIFQYYEEEERQRGNFPDRFSGHQFPNYSSELNVNALLLGDSALYLCASSPGGRETQYFGPGTRLLVL.

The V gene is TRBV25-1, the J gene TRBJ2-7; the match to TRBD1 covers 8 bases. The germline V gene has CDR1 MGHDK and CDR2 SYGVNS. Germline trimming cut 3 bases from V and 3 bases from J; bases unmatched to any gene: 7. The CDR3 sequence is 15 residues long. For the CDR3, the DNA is TGTGCCAGCAGTGACAGACAGGGGCAACTCTACGAGCAGTACTTC. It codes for CASSDRQGQLYEQYF.

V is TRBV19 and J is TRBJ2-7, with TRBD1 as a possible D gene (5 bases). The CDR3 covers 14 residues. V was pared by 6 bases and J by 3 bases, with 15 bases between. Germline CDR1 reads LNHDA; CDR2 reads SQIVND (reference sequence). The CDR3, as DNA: TGTGCCAGTAGCCCTGCGACAGTCCTCTACGAGCAGTACTTC. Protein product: CASSPATVLYEQYF.

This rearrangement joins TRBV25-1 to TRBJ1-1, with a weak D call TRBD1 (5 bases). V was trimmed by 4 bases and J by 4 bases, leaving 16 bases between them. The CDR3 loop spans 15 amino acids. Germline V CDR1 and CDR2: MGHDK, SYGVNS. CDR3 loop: CASSAAGVQGTEAFF. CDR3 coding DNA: TGTGCCAGCAGTGCGGCGGGGGTCCAGGGCACTGAAGCTTTCTTT.

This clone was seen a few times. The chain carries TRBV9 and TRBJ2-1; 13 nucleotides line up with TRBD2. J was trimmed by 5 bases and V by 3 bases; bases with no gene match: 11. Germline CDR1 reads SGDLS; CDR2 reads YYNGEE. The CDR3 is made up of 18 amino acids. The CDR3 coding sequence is TGTGCCAGCAGCGCTCCGACTAGCGGGAGGCTACCGAACAATGAGCAGTTCTTC. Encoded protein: CASSAPTSGRLPNNEQFF. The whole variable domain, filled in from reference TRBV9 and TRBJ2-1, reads DSGVTQTPKHLITATGQRVTLRCSPRSGDLSVYWYQQSLDQGLQFLIQYYNGEERAKGNILERFSAQQFPDLHSELNLSSLELGDSALYFCASSAPTSGRLPNNEQFFGPGTRLTVL.

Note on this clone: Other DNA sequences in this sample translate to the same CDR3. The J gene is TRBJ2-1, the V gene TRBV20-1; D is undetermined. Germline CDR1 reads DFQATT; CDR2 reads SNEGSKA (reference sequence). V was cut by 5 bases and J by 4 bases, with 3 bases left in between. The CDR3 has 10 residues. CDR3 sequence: CSALYNEQFF. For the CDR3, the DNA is TGCAGTGCTTTATACAATGAGCAGTTCTTC.

The CDR3 bases are TGTGCCAGCAGCTGGGACAGGCGGGAGACCCAGTACTTC. Amino acids: CASSWDRRETQYF. The chain uses TRBV7-7 and TRBJ2-5; the match to TRBD1 covers 8 bases. The CDR3 is 13 residues long. Trimming removed 4 bases from V and 5 bases from J; junction bases left unmatched: 3. In germline, CDR1 is SSHAT, CDR2 FNYEAQ (reference sequence).

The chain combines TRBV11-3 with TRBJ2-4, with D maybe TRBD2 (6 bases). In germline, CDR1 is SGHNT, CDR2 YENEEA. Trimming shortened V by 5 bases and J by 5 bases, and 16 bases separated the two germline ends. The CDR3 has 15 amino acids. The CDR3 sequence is CASSTSRGGQNIQYF. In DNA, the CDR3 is TGTGCCAGCAGCACAAGTCGCGGAGGGCAAAACATTCAGTACTTC.